Reported below is one T cell receptor beta chain. Its matching antigen is unknown. A TCRbeta library incorporating unique molecular identifiers was prepared. TCRdb redid the calling of the PCR reads with MiXCR, one entry per CDR3 protein. The sample holds about 980,000 distinct CDR3 sequences; about 26% are singletons and the top ten take more than 25%. These data are taken from a study of T-cell reconstitution after alpha-beta-depleted transplantation in children. Germline V CDR1 and CDR2: MNHEY, SMNVEV (reference sequence). Losses at the gene ends were 5 bases for V and 6 bases for J; bases not matched to a gene: 6. This CDR3 spans 13 amino acids. The study, taken as a whole, reports: Recipient T cells and thymic progenitors that survived were the source of the high TCRbeta diversity seen at day 60 in some patients. About two months after transplant, alpha-beta T cells reportedly came from several hundred expanded graft clones. From newly produced T cells came most of the T-cell counts and diversity one year after transplant.

Source: PBMCs, mostly from graft donor cells, taken 360 days after TCRalphabeta/CD19-depleted stem cell transplant. V and J are TRBV27 and TRBJ2-7; 8 bases map to TRBD2. The clonotype comes from a boy under two years old who had a stem cell transplant for SCID, so the T cells may come from the graft donor. CDR3 in amino acids: CASSLRTSTEQYF. The CDR3 DNA reads as TGTGCCAGCAGTCTCAGGACTAGCACCGAGCAGTACTTC.